This T cell receptor beta chain was recorded in a study of PD-1 blockade in classical Hodgkin lymphoma. Study-level findings and limits: It was among complete responders that baseline diversity resembled that of newly diagnosed patients. By C4D1, diversity of CD4+ TCRs had risen significantly, whereas that of CD8+ TCRs had not.

This table comes from immunoSEQ multiplex PCR, and its TCRdb copy is limited to in-frame clones, with some not included. In the table there are 20,000 or so clones, 80% of which are singletons. As regards this clone: Its antigen remains unidentified.

V was clipped by 0 bases and J by 10 bases; unmatched bases: 13. CDR3 length: 18 residues. Germline V gene lookup returns CDR1 LGHNA and CDR2 YSLEER. The sample's time point: cycle 4 day 1 (C4D1), after about 6 weeks of nivolumab. Patients all relapsed after autologous stem cell transplantation, and there was variation in brentuximab vedotin exposure. The specimen comprised peripheral blood mononuclear cells (PBMCs), sampled before the fourth cycle of nivolumab. The origin of this receptor is a human donor with classical Hodgkin lymphoma. This chain links TRBV4-3 with TRBJ1-6, with TRBD1 matching 9 bases. The CDR3 protein is CASSQDPSGTGRESPLHF. The CDR3 DNA follows: TGCGCCAGCAGCCAAGACCCTAGCGGGACAGGGAGGGAATCACCCCTCCACTTT.